A single T cell receptor beta chain is shown here with its context. The clone's antigen remains unknown. No quality values exist for individual bases; no much larger clone is one base distant. The time point tag for this specimen amounts to: roughly 24 weeks on oral tofacitinib. The sample's treatment or condition, from its label and the paper: oral pan-JAK inhibitor, 5-10 mg twice daily. Peripheral blood and lesional scalp punch biopsies were obtained from patients with alopecia areata. PBMCs were separated by density centrifugation and stained for CD3, CD4 and CD8, after which CD4+ and CD8+ T cells were sorted on a FACSAria. V loses 2 bases at its end and J loses 8 bases; junction bases beyond the gene matches: 9. Spanning cysteine to phenylalanine, the CDR3 consists of 15 amino acids. The retained sequence is limited to the CDR3, 45 bases, with the frame set at the first base. From a lookup of the germline V gene, CDR1 and CDR2 are MNHEY and SVGAGI.

This specimen belongs to a study of CD8+ T cells in alopecia areata (dated by TCRdb to 2016 to 2019). For the wider study: Treated patients were enrolled in an open-label pilot trial of oral tofacitinib at 5 to 10 mg twice daily for moderate-to-severe alopecia areata. Tofacitinib was administered for 6 to 18 months, and 6 months of follow-up off drug were then conducted to assess delayed response and recurrence. In treated patients, disease severity was measured using the SALT score, which gives the percentage of scalp surface area affected. To study T cell clonal expansion in alopecia areata, the researchers applied high-throughput TCRbeta sequencing to both the C3H/HeJ mouse model and human patients. Human TCRbeta sequencing covered scalp tissue and sorted CD4+ and CD8+ peripheral blood T cells from patchy and totalis/universalis alopecia areata patients and healthy controls. Biopsies were taken from tofacitinib-treated patients at baseline and at 4 and 24 weeks of treatment, and a later scalp biopsy was taken in several of the tofacitinib-treated patients. Scalp clonality was compared across normal scalp (n=4), patchy alopecia areata scalp (n=8), and alopecia totalis/universalis scalp (n=8). RNA was obtained with the PAXgene miRNA kit for fixed scalp, the miRNeasy kit for PBMCs, and the RNeasy kit for mouse skin. Amplification of TCRbeta CDR3 regions was done by immunoSEQ multiplex PCR using 35 Vbeta forward primers and 13 Jbeta reverse primers. The paper as a whole reports these results and caveats: Scalp TCR repertoire analysis is complicated because resident alphabeta T cells in normal human skin are also sequenced, whereas mouse skin is dominated by gammadelta T cells. During tofacitinib treatment, many expanded lesional clones stuck around in both scalp and blood, and this persistence may partly explain why relapse happens after treatment is stopped. Shared TCR sequences between patients were less evident than in mice, which may be partly attributable to HLA diversity in the patient population. The treated cohort was small, with a single nonresponder, so links between baseline CD8+ expansion and response need larger studies. Compared with normal scalp, lesional scalp had higher clonality and more expanded CD8+ clones, particularly in alopecia totalis/universalis, a pattern that suggests antigenic drive. Tofacitinib significantly lowered scalp clonality and the number of expanded CD8+ clones among the top 100 scalp clones.

Library preparation employed the immunoSEQ multiplex PCR assay. RNA was extracted from all samples and reverse transcribed into cDNA, which served as template for TCR sequencing. First-strand cDNA was synthesized using SuperScript III with a 2:1 mix of oligo-dT and random hexamers. A synthetic immune receptor repertoire was used to gauge amplification bias, and whatever bias remained was removed computationally. In the original analysis: After raw reads were preprocessed to remove errors, the CDR3 was defined following IMGT conventions as running from the conserved cysteine to phenylalanine. Clonality was computed as 1 minus the Shannon entropy, with the entropy normalized by log2 of the number of productive unique TCRs. Whether each scalp clone was CD4 or CD8 was inferred by checking scalp TCRbeta sequences against the CD4 and CD8 repertoires from sorted blood. TCRdb carries this immuneACCESS record with in-frame sequences only. Its versions omit some clonotypes, under half of them owing to an unresolved V gene in the studies checked, with the rest unexplained. V, J and clone size reflect that table, while D and trimming were determined from the DNA. This sample comprises approximately 170,000 clones, roughly 60% of them detected only once. The ten largest clones capture about 14% of the sample.

The specimen comprised CD4+ T cells sorted from blood, sampled at week 24, from a patient treated with tofacitinib. The chain is encoded by TRBV6-5 joined to TRBJ1-1, with 9 central nucleotides matching TRBD1. The receptor was isolated from a human donor with alopecia areata. The nucleotide sequence reads as follows: TGTGCCAGCAGTTACGGGGACAGGGCGGCCCAGGAAGCTTTCTTT. Its product reads: CASSYGDRAAQEAFF.